This TCR beta chain was retrieved from a study of blood T cell repertoires in COVID-19. Across the whole study: Italy, Spain and the United States were the sources of the convalescent and acute COVID-19 samples. Sources were T cells, B-cell-depleted T cells, or PBMCs; the material itself was cDNA or gDNA.

The CDR3 covers 15 residues. The junction had 10 bases not matched to a gene; V was cut back by 5 bases and J by 4 bases. Germline CDR1 and CDR2: MDHEN and SYDVKM. Original data processing: Estimation of nucleated cell counts relied on the amplification of reference gene primers. Sequenced by immunoSEQ multiplex PCR; TCRdb stores in-frame clones only, minus some. That table supplies the V and J calls and clone size; D and trimming were determined from the DNA. Found here are around 150,000 clones, roughly four fifths of them singletons; the top ten hold 5.5% to 8%. The clonotype comes from a human donor in a cohort sampled during active COVID-19. Specimen: peripheral blood. The rearrangement uses TRBV28 and TRBJ1-2; 7 nucleotides align to TRBD1. The CDR3 nucleotides read TGTGCCAGCAGTCAAGGGACAGCAGCCTCCTATGGCTACACCTTC. Its protein product is CASSQGTAASYGYTF.